These T cell receptor beta chains were read from a single sample in a study of blood T cell repertoires in COVID-19. TCRdb's copy holds only in-frame clones and misses some; the assay was immunoSEQ multiplex PCR. The table lists 210,000 or so clones, 70% to 90% of them singletons, with more than 1.4% in the top ten. The specimen was peripheral blood. The source of these receptors is a young man with active or convalescent COVID-19. The CDR3 runs from the conserved cysteine through the conserved F or W. Fields, in order: J gene, V gene, CDR3 protein.

TRBJ1-1 TRBV3-1/TRBV3-2 CASSHGIRQGTNTEAFF
TRBJ1-4 TRBV6-5 CASAPATNEKLFF
TRBJ2-7 TRBV6-5 CASSYSTPPYEQYF
TRBJ1-5 TRBV24-1 CATSGSPGQGYSNQPQHF
TRBJ1-3 TRBV7-9 CASSLSGAPNGNTIYF
TRBJ2-5 TRBV27 CASNLAGGPSETQYF
TRBJ2-5 TRBV14 CASSIRNWGGTQYF
TRBJ2-3 TRBV18 CASSPRRTDTQYF
TRBJ2-3 TRBV18 CASSPMEGGPTDTQYF
TRBJ2-3 TRBV29-1 CSVEERRGTGMGATQYF
TRBJ2-5 TRBV6-2/TRBV6-3 CASSYSLAGSQKETQYF
TRBJ2-1 TRBV11-2 CASSLDRANEQFF
TRBJ2-7 TRBV5-4 CASSSPGGSGTSYEQYF
TRBJ2-1 TRBV7-6 CASNRDSGTEQFF
TRBJ2-3 TRBV5-6 CASSFLGASGRAGTDTQYF
TRBJ2-5 TRBV4-1 CASSHGDQETQYF
TRBJ1-5 TRBV7-8 CASGDLGADQPQHF